This T cell receptor beta chain was captured in a study of CD8 T cells in Susac syndrome. When the RNA was reverse transcribed, random hexamers were used with an input of about 0.45 to 1 ug. TCR beta CDR3 was amplified by immunoSEQ multiplex PCR. This amplification extended across 54 Vbeta and 13 Jbeta segments. TCRdb called the immunoSEQ multiplex PCR reads again in MiXCR, with one record for every CDR3 protein. The sample has 150,000 to 200,000 distinct CDR3 sequences, approximately 94% seen once. Germline V gene data show CDR1 as SQVTM and CDR2 as ANQGSEA. This CDR3 has 11 amino acids. V was clipped by 7 bases and J by 6 bases; unmatched bases: 4.

This TCR derives from a human donor with multiple sclerosis. J is TRBJ1-2 and V is TRBV29-1; 8 bases align to TRBD1. The source material was CD4+ T cells from PBMCs. CDR3 bases: TGCAGCGCTGGACAGGGCCATGGCTACACCTTC. This codes for CSAGQGHGYTF.